The TCR beta chain described here comes from a study of T cells in women clearing cervical HPV infection. Study-wide background: Case blood was drawn when the lesion was first found; control blood after infection became undetectable.

Concerning this clone: As yet, its antigen is unknown. The read terminates 3 residues ahead of where the CDR3 ends, so the germline J gene completes it.

Germline V gene data show CDR1 as SGHVS and CDR2 as FNYEAQ. This CDR3 has 15 residues. Some clones are missing from TCRdb's copy, which holds only in-frame ones; the method was immunoSEQ multiplex PCR. The sample includes about 39,000 clones. Study observations and caveats: Timing of associations relative to infection is unclear; T-cell subsets were not isolated. Richness plus V gene abundances separated cases from controls with AUC less than 0.9. Repertoire richness, not evenness, was significantly elevated in CIN3+ cases versus controls.

The sequence derives from a woman aged 18-70 years with a cervical HPV16 infection that either progressed to CIN3+ or cleared (not recorded which). The chain is built from TRBV7-6 and TRBJ1-2, with D tentatively TRBD1 (5 bases). Sequencing was done on a sample of blood buffy coat. The CDR3 loop is CASSHPGTRFYDYTF. CDR3 bases read: TGTGCCAGCAGCCACCCCGGGACTAGGTTCTACGAC.